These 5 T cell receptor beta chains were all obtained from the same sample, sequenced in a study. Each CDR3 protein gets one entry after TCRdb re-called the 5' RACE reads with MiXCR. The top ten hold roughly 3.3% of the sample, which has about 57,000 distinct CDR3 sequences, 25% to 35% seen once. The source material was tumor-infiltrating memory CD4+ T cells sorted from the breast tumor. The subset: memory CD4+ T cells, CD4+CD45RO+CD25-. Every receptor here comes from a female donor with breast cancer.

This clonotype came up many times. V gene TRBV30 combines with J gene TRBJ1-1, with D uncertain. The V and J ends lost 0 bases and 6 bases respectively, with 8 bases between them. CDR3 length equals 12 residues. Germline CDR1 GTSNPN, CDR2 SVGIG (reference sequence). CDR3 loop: CAWSVPGPEAFF. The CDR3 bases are TGTGCCTGGAGTGTACCGGGCCCTGAAGCTTTCTTT.

CDR3 region: CASKNDGLETQYF. CDR3 sequence (DNA): TGCGCCAGCAAAAACGACGGGTTAGAGACCCAGTACTTC. The J gene is TRBJ2-5, the V gene TRBV10-2, with D hard to call. CDR1 is WSHSY, CDR2 SAAADI, per germline. V gave up 7 bases and J gave up 4 bases, with 13 bases separating them. The CDR3 covers 13 residues.

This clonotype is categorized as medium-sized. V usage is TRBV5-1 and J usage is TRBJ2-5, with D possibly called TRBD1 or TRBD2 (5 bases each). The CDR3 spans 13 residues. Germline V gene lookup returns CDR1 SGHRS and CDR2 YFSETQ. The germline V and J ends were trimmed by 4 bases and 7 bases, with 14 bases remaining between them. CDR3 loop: CASSGGPVGTQYF. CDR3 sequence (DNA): TGCGCCAGCAGCGGGGGACCCGTGGGGACCCAGTACTTC.

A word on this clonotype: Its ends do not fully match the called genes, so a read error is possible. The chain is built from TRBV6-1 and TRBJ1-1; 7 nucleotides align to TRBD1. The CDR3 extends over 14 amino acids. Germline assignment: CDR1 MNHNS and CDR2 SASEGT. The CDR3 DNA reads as TGTGCCAGCAGTGAAGCAGGGAGCACAGGGGAAGCTTGCTTT. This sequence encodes CASSEAGSTGEACF.

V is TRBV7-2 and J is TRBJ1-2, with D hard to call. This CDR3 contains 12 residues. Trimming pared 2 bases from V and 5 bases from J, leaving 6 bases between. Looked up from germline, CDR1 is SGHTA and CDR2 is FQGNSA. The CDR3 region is CASSLYIYGYTF. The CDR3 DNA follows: TGTGCCAGCAGCTTATACATTTATGGCTACACCTTC. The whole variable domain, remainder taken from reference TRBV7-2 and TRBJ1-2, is GAGVSQSPSNKVTEKGKDVELRCDPISGHTALYWYRQSLGQGLEFLIYFQGNSAPDKSGLPSDRFSAERTGGSVSTLTIQRTQQEDSAVYLCASSLYIYGYTFGSGTRLTVV.